The 25 T cell receptor beta chains below all came from one sample that was sequenced in a study of shared clonotypes between healthy human individuals (dated by TCRdb to the early 2020s). The method behind the library was the immunoSEQ multiplex PCR assay. TCRdb carries this immuneACCESS record with in-frame sequences only. Its versions omit some clonotypes, under half of them owing to an unresolved V gene in the studies checked, with the rest unexplained. This sample has 2,500,000 or so clones in its table, and 85% to 95% of those were observed once. Around 0.14% of the sample belongs to the ten largest clones. Sequencing was done on a sample of naive CD4+ T cells sorted from blood. The label giving this sample's cell subset or site can be read as: CD45RA+ positively selected. These receptors all come from a young man in good health.

Concerning this clone: Within the sample, other DNA sequences also encode this same CDR3. This chain links TRBV6-5 with TRBJ1-4, with D perhaps matching TRBD1 (6 bases). This CDR3 region has 15 residues. V was trimmed by 0 bases and J by 8 bases, leaving 13 bases between them. Germline values: CDR1 MNHEY, CDR2 SVGAGI. The CDR3 sequence is CASSYSAGAGEKLFF. The CDR3 DNA reads TGTGCCAGCAGTTACTCCGCGGGGGCAGGGGAAAAACTGTTTTTT.

The chain recombines TRBV30 with TRBJ1-1; D not resolved. Germline CDR1 reads GTSNPN; CDR2 reads SVGIG (reference sequence). The germline V and J ends were trimmed by 7 bases and 1 base, with 13 bases remaining between them. The CDR3 is made up of 13 amino acids. For the CDR3, the DNA is TGTGCCTACATAAAACCCGGGAACACTGAAGCTTTCTTT. Translating it yields CAYIKPGNTEAFF.

There are a few counts of this clone. The V call is TRBV4-1, the J call TRBJ2-7, with TRBD2 identical over 10 bases. The CDR3 sequence is 12 residues long. Germline V gene data show CDR1 as MGHRA and CDR2 as YSYEKL. The CDR3 DNA sequence: TGCGCGAGCTCACTAGCGGGAAACGAGCAGTACTTC. Protein: CASSLAGNEQYF.

The chain uses TRBV19 and TRBJ2-6; D possibly corresponds to TRBD2 (5 bases). CDR1 and CDR2 from the germline V gene are LNHDA and SQIVND (reference sequence). The CDR3 is 17 amino acids. Trimming left V 3 bases short and J 1 base short, with 13 bases between. CDR3 protein: CASSIRTPTSGANVLTF. DNA for the CDR3: TGTGCCAGTAGTATCCGGACTCCTACTTCTGGGGCCAACGTCCTGACTTTC.

Points on this clone: At the DNA level, this CDR3 is encoded by other sequences in the same sample as well. J is TRBJ2-7 and V is TRBV6-5; 10 bases map to TRBD2. Trimming removed 4 bases from V and 4 bases from J; junction bases left unmatched: 4. This CDR3 is 14 amino acids long. Per the germline V gene, CDR1 is MNHEY and CDR2 is SVGAGI. The CDR3 protein is CASSSLAGAYEQYF. As DNA, the CDR3 is TGTGCCAGCAGTTCTCTAGCGGGAGCGTACGAGCAGTACTTC.

V and J are TRBV5-4 and TRBJ2-5; 8 bases are shared with TRBD2. CDR1 and CDR2 (germline): SGHNT, YYREEE (reference sequence). Trimming at V came to 0 bases and at J to 4 bases, leaving 8 bases not matched to a gene. The CDR3 consists of 16 residues. CDR3 sequence: CASSLGAGGRSETQYF. DNA for the CDR3: TGTGCCAGCAGCTTGGGTGCGGGAGGACGGTCAGAGACCCAGTACTTC.

V and J are TRBV29-1 and TRBJ2-3; D may be TRBD1 (6 bases). Germline loops: CDR1 SQVTM, CDR2 ANQGSEA. The CDR3 is 15 amino acids. CDR3 DNA: TGCAGTCTTTTACAGGGCCCTCCTTTCACAGATACGCAGTATTTT. Its translation is CSLLQGPPFTDTQYF.

The rearrangement joins TRBV10-2 to TRBJ1-5; TRBD1 is a possible D gene (6 bases). CDR1 is WSHSY and CDR2 is SAAADI in the germline V gene. The CDR3 is 13 residues long. The V gene lost 5 bases and the J gene lost 9 bases, with 14 bases spanning the gap. CDR3 amino acids: CASSTQGRVPQHF. CDR3 sequence (DNA): TGCGCCAGCAGTACTCAGGGGAGAGTGCCCCAGCATTTT.

CDR3 in amino acids: CASSLVFREYIQYF. The CDR3 nucleotides read TGTGCCAGCAGCTTGGTATTCCGGGAGTACATTCAGTACTTC. This chain connects TRBV5-6 to TRBJ2-4; maybe TRBD2 (6 bases). The length of the CDR3 is 14 residues. V was shortened by 0 bases and J by 8 bases, with 12 bases between the two germline ends. Looked up from germline, CDR1 is SGHDT and CDR2 is YYEEEE.

This clone was seen a handful of times. This chain links TRBV7-9 with TRBJ2-1; D is undetermined. V lost 1 base, J lost 12 bases, and 10 bases lay in between. CDR3 length: 12 amino acids. Germline assignment: CDR1 SEHNR and CDR2 FQNEAQ (reference sequence). The CDR3 DNA reads as TGTGCCAGCAGCTTAGTAAGCCAGAGGCAGTTCTTC. This gives the protein CASSLVSQRQFF.

V gene TRBV4-3 combines with J gene TRBJ2-7, with TRBD1 as a possible D gene (6 bases). Deletions cut 2 bases from V and 1 base from J, with 15 bases between. The CDR3 covers 16 residues. Per germline, CDR1 LGHNA and CDR2 YSLEER. The CDR3 is CASSQNMGAQSYEQYF. DNA for the CDR3: TGCGCCAGCAGCCAAAATATGGGGGCGCAATCCTACGAGCAGTACTTC.

This chain links TRBV2 with TRBJ2-1, with D tentatively TRBD2 (5 bases). The length of the CDR3 is 13 residues. V was trimmed by 2 bases and J by 10 bases, leaving 12 bases between them. Germline V gene data show CDR1 as SNHLY and CDR2 as FYNNEI. The CDR3 coding sequence is TGTGCCAGCAGTGAAACCCCAACGGGGGAGCAGTTCTTC. It codes for CASSETPTGEQFF.

The chain recombines TRBV30 with TRBJ2-5, with 8 bases fitting TRBD2. Per the germline V gene, CDR1 is GTSNPN and CDR2 is SVGIG (reference sequence). Trimming at V came to 4 bases and at J to 0 bases, leaving 7 bases not matched to a gene. This CDR3 region has 15 residues. This CDR3 reads CAWNGRGGYQETQYF. CDR3 bases: TGTGCCTGGAATGGCCGGGGGGGGTACCAAGAGACCCAGTACTTC.

V is TRBV30 and J is TRBJ1-1; D is ambiguous. V lost 4 bases and J lost 1, with 4 bases in between. The CDR3 runs to 11 residues. Per the germline V gene, CDR1 is GTSNPN and CDR2 is SVGIG (reference sequence). This chain's CDR3 is CAWIANTEAFF. The CDR3 region has the DNA TGTGCCTGGATCGCGAACACTGAAGCTTTCTTT.

This chain uses TRBV7-3 with TRBJ1-2; maybe TRBD1 (5 bases). The CDR3 has 15 residues. Germline-derived CDR1 and CDR2 are SGHTA and FQGTGA. The V and J ends lost 0 bases and 2 bases respectively, with 10 bases between them. The CDR3 DNA reads TGTGCCAGCAGCTTAACGGGGCAGGGAAACTATGGCTACACCTTC. The encoded protein is CASSLTGQGNYGYTF.

The chain joins TRBV5-6 to TRBJ2-4, with 8 bases aligning to TRBD1. The CDR3 is 12 residues long. V was pared by 4 bases and J by 10 bases, with 4 bases of the junction left unmatched. CDR1 and CDR2 from the germline V gene are SGHDT and YYEEEE. CDR3 amino acids: CASSPGTGIQYF. CDR3 sequence (DNA): TGTGCCAGCAGCCCCGGGACAGGTATTCAGTACTTC.

V is TRBV5-3 and J is TRBJ2-6; the D gene is possibly TRBD1 (7 bases). TRBV5-3 is sorted into the ORF group, with uncertain function. The CDR3 spans 20 residues. V was trimmed by 1 base and J by 0 bases, leaving 20 bases between them. As DNA, the CDR3 is TGTGCCAGAAGCTTGATCAGGGGGGCACAACCTCACTCTGGGGCCAACGTCCTGACTTTC. It is translated as CARSLIRGAQPHSGANVLTF.

The V call is TRBV30, the J call TRBJ2-3, with unresolved D. Per the germline V gene, CDR1 is GTSNPN and CDR2 is SVGIG (reference sequence). V dropped 0 bases and J dropped 2 bases, with 12 bases sitting between them. This CDR3 region has 15 residues. The CDR3 DNA is TGTGCCTGGAGTGTACCGACGGGTTACACAGATACGCAGTATTTT. Its protein product is CAWSVPTGYTDTQYF.

The chain employs TRBV2 and TRBJ1-4; weak D call: TRBD1 (5 bases). The CDR3 sequence is 16 residues long. Germline values: CDR1 SNHLY, CDR2 FYNNEI. V was shortened by 5 bases and J by 0 bases, with 13 bases between the two germline ends. CDR3 bases: TGTGCCAGCAGTCCCGGGACGCTTGCAACTAATGAAAAACTGTTTTTT. Protein product: CASSPGTLATNEKLFF.

The CDR3 loop reads CASSSSGHNEQFF. The CDR3 DNA follows: TGTGCCAGCAGTTCTAGCGGCCACAATGAGCAGTTCTTC. The V gene is TRBV7-2, the J gene TRBJ2-1; 7 bases are shared with TRBD2. The CDR3 extends over 13 amino acids. V trimming: 6 bases; J trimming: 5 bases; junction bases outside the gene matches: 4. Germline V gene sequence: CDR1 SGHTA, CDR2 FQGNSA.

The V gene is TRBV29-1, the J gene TRBJ2-5; TRBD1 aligns across 9 bases. The CDR3 length is 13 residues. The V segment lost 6 bases and the J segment 4 bases; nucleotides outside the gene matches: 6. Germline assignment: CDR1 SQVTM and CDR2 ANQGSEA. CDR3 DNA sequence: TGCAGCGTAGGACAGGGGATGGTAGAGACCCAGTACTTC. It is translated as CSVGQGMVETQYF.

The chain joins TRBV29-1 to TRBJ2-7; TRBD1 matches 8 bases. The germline CDR1 and CDR2 sequences are SQVTM and ANQGSEA. The CDR3 has 16 residues. With 4 bases clipped from V and 2 bases from J, the junction kept 13 bases outside the gene matches. CDR3 coding DNA: TGCAGCGTTGGCAGGGGGCCCGCCGGGGAAGCCTACGAGCAGTACTTC. The encoded protein is CSVGRGPAGEAYEQYF.

This rearrangement joins TRBV7-2 to TRBJ2-7; 15 positions match TRBD2. Germline lookup yields CDR1 SGHTA and CDR2 FQGNSA. Losses at the gene ends were 3 bases for V and 3 bases for J; bases not matched to a gene: 3. The CDR3 length is 16 residues. Written as DNA, the CDR3 is TGTGCCAGCAGCTTTAGGGGACTAGCGGGAGGCTACGAGCAGTACTTC. Its protein is CASSFRGLAGGYEQYF. The whole variable domain, filled in from reference TRBV7-2 and TRBJ2-7, reads GAGVSQSPSNKVTEKGKDVELRCDPISGHTALYWYRQSLGQGLEFLIYFQGNSAPDKSGLPSDRFSAERTGGSVSTLTIQRTQQEDSAVYLCASSFRGLAGGYEQYFGPGTRLTVT.

The genes are TRBV25-1 and TRBJ1-2; D possibly corresponds to TRBD1 (6 bases). Trimming left V 6 bases short and J 4 bases short, with 12 bases between. Germline assignment: CDR1 MGHDK and CDR2 SYGVNS. CDR3 size: 13 residues. CDR3 sequence (DNA): TGTGCCAGCAGACAACAGGGATTCTATGGCTACACCTTC. Residues: CASRQQGFYGYTF.

This chain's CDR3 is CASSNPPRTGGLRTTETQYF. The CDR3 DNA is TGTGCCAGCAGCAATCCCCCACGGACAGGGGGTTTAAGGACGACAGAGACCCAGTACTTC. This chain connects TRBV21-1 to TRBJ2-5; the table's D call of TRBD1 was not tested on the DNA. TRBV21-1 is given as a pseudogene. There are 20 residues in the CDR3.